This entry describes one T cell receptor beta chain. It lacks a known antigen. No base qualities exist here, and no much larger clone lies one base off it. Stable Graves' hyperthyroidism was defined as no progression to ophthalmopathy during 18 months of follow-up. Hyperthyroidism patients were aged 18 to 65 years and newly diagnosed, with disease duration of less than 2 months. Any patient with an uncontrolled infection, another autoimmune disease, pregnancy or lactation was excluded. Clinical symptoms, serum thyroxine and TRAb, thyroid ultrasound, and orbital computed tomography formed the basis for the diagnoses. PBMCs were separated from 10 ml of fresh peripheral blood using Ficoll-Paque density gradient centrifugation. Total RNA was extracted using Trizol reagent, and RNA quality was assessed on an Agilent 2100 Bioanalyzer. This entry is derived from a study of T cells in Graves' hyperthyroidism and ophthalmopathy (dated by TCRdb to the late 2010s). Regarding the complete study: Peripheral blood was sampled at the time of initial diagnosis, prior to any treatment. A discovery cohort of fewer than 110 patients, fewer than 50 with Graves' ophthalmopathy and 55 to 60 with stable Graves' hyperthyroidism, was used to find distinguishing TCR V-J signatures. Whether ophthalmopathy could be predicted prospectively was tested in an independent validation cohort made up of under 20 hyperthyroidism patients plus 17 patients who later progressed to ophthalmopathy. The approximately 90 discovery patients were randomly split 7:3 into training and test sets. In addition, the study compared T-cell repertoires in thyroid tissue and in blood from five to seven Graves' hyperthyroidism patients. Following sampling, methimazole starting at 30 mg daily was given to hyperthyroidism patients, and high-dose intravenous methylprednisolone was given to ophthalmopathy patients. According to the paper, TCR Vbeta CDR3 sequencing was carried out on about 140 peripheral blood samples, which came from fewer than 50 ophthalmopathy, under 85 hyperthyroidism and approximately 17 progressor patients.

Reading the germline V gene (reference sequence) gives CDR1 SEHNR and CDR2 FQNEAQ. CDR3 length: 14 amino acids, cysteine to phenylalanine. The read is trimmed to its CDR3 DNA, 42 bases read in frame from base 1. A distance of 12 bases separates the germline ends of V and J, which lose 5 bases and 4 bases respectively. Paper-wide results and their limitations: In validation, the model predicted progression to ophthalmopathy a median of roughly 6.2 months before onset, with about 71% sensitivity and around 76% specificity. Most expanded thyroid clonotypes (frequency above 0.001) were also detected in blood, a finding suggesting that blood repertoires may reflect thyroid immune responses. No statistical method was used to fix the sample size in advance, and group allocation was not hidden from the investigators. A 13 V-J signature model separated ophthalmopathy from stable hyperthyroidism, with 87.88% sensitivity and roughly 81% specificity in cross-validation and 80%/75% in testing.

Amplification of TCR beta CDR3 regions was carried out from RNA transcripts. The TCR CDR3 was subjected to a first round of RT-PCR using the HTBI primer set and the Qiagen OneStep RT-PCR kit. Libraries were constructed in a second round of multiplex PCR, after which size selection and purification were carried out. Sequencing of the libraries was done on an Illumina HiSeq2000 using paired-end 100 bp reads. Regarding the original processing steps: Raw data were processed with SOAPnuke, discarding reads with adapters, uncalled bases, mean Phred below 15, or no exact constant-primer or identifier match. COPE v1.2.5 was used to merge the high-quality paired reads, and each unique nucleotide sequence was defined as a clonotype. MiTCR v1.1 was used to align clonotypes to the IMGT TRBV, TRBD and TRBJ reference segments. Only V-J combinations with frequency above 0.0001, covering 99.2% of repertoires, were analysed. A TCS score was defined as the ratio of F50 (clonal expansion) to E x V (chaos), with BLOSUM62-based TCRdist applied between CDR3 peptides within each V-J. Welch's t-statistics and random forest reduced around 520 V-J features to some 14, which were used in a naive Bayes classifier (R e1071). Starting from the raw public reads, TCRdb applied fastp trimming at Q25, assembled clones with MiXCR and retained in-frame beta chains. Every distinct CDR3 protein forms one entry, paired with its most common genes and DNA. The V and J calls shown here were made by TCRdb, not taken from the authors' results. The sample profile shows roughly 420,000 distinct CDR3 sequences; approximately 14% of them were found once. The ten largest account for 7.5% to 8% of the sample.

The chain was built from TRBV7-9 and TRBJ2-1; the D region possibly corresponds to TRBD2 (7 bases align). The origin of this receptor is a young woman with Graves' hyperthyroidism. Sequencing was carried out using blood. The CDR3 reads as follows: CASSTGGRYNEQFF. The nucleotides read TGTGCCAGCAGCACGGGGGGCCGGTACAATGAGCAGTTCTTC.